These T cell receptor beta chains were read from a single sample in a study of shared clonotypes between healthy human individuals. Sequenced by immunoSEQ multiplex PCR; TCRdb stores in-frame clones only, minus some. This table has 2,500,000 or so clones, 85% to 95% appearing once. The sequenced material came from naive CD4+ T cells sorted from blood. Receptors were obtained from a man between 18 and 35 years old in good health. Each CDR3 is given without its conserved first and last residue. Fields, in order: D gene, V gene, J gene, CDR3 protein. The D gene is left open where the match is weak.

.	TRBV5-1	TRBJ1-2	ASSSASTDPYMGYT
TRBD1	TRBV29-1	TRBJ1-5	SVEEGASGPQH
TRBD2	TRBV5-4	TRBJ2-3	ASSPGAGSSTDTQY
TRBD2	TRBV5-5	TRBJ2-2	ASSRPVSGTGELF
TRBD2	TRBV5-1	TRBJ2-3	ASSLDSGANTDTQY
.	TRBV29-1	TRBJ1-2	SVEGGIPYGYT
.	TRBV4-1	TRBJ2-3	ASSPGTGTPVRTDTQY
TRBD2	TRBV5-1	TRBJ2-2	ASSLELAGNGELF
.	TRBV28	TRBJ1-5	ASSFHIVGQPQH
.	TRBV18	TRBJ2-6	ASSPIRQDGAGANVLT
.	TRBV5-1	TRBJ2-3	ASSLAAGITDTQY
TRBD1	TRBV4-1	TRBJ1-6	ASSHDRDRSSPLH
.	TRBV21-1	TRBJ1-2	ASSKDVRGVYGYT
TRBD1	TRBV14	TRBJ1-6	ASSRTGGTPNSPLH
.	TRBV6-5	TRBJ2-2	ASSGTTGELF
.	TRBV25-1	TRBJ1-1	ASSEYRYTEAF
TRBD2	TRBV19	TRBJ2-7	ATAQQAGTYEQY
TRBD1	TRBV5-1	TRBJ1-1	ASSRGTGGPEAF
.	TRBV6-6	TRBJ1-1	ASSRDGTLYNTEAF
.	TRBV6-1	TRBJ1-5	ASSSEEAQPQH
.	TRBV12-1	TRBJ1-5	ASSFLVGGSQPQH
.	TRBV11-2	TRBJ1-1	ASSSFRDMNTEAF
TRBD1	TRBV6-6	TRBJ1-1	ASSYYDRGPEAF
TRBD1	TRBV5-4	TRBJ1-2	ASGRTGIVDGYT
.	TRBV29-1	TRBJ1-4	SVASLGNEKLF
TRBD1	TRBV7-9	TRBJ2-7	ASSPGHGTVGYEQY